This T cell receptor (beta chain) was captured in a study of blood T cell repertoires in COVID-19. Libraries were prepared by immunoSEQ multiplex PCR; TCRdb keeps only in-frame clonotypes and omits some of them. The table records 150,000 to 180,000 clones, approximately 85% of them present only once. Germline assignment: CDR1 MNHEY and CDR2 SVGEGT. The CDR3 extends over 13 amino acids. V gave up 0 bases and J gave up 8 bases, with 8 bases separating them. This sequence joins TRBV6-2 or TRBV6-3 and TRBJ1-5, with D possibly TRBD1 on 5 matching bases. Material: peripheral blood. The sequence was obtained from a man aged 60-69 years with COVID-19, enrolled during active disease. In DNA, the CDR3 is TGTGCCAGCAGTTACTCGAGCAGGGAGCCCCAGCATTTT. This gives the protein CASSYSSREPQHF.